Sequencing of this T cell receptor beta chain was carried out in a study of T cells after yellow fever vaccination. About this clonotype itself: The antigen remains undetermined.

Each CDR3 protein is one row after TCRdb ran MiXCR on the 5' RACE reads. Among about 210,000 distinct CDR3 sequences, less than 3.5% were seen once, and the ten largest hold roughly 3%. Study-wide results and caveats: Bulk-population clonotypes that are abundant could appear as contaminants in FACS-sorted repertoires. Clones from primary vaccination mostly reappeared after the booster (96% CD4, about 85% CD8).

This clonotype was obtained from a man aged 18 to 29 who received the YFV17D yellow fever vaccine. The sample in question was CD4+ T cells sorted from PBMCs, obtained 10 days after the yellow fever booster vaccination.

The CDR3 reads CASGKGGGLSDEQYF. In DNA, the CDR3 is TGTGCCAGCGGGAAGGGGGGGGGCCTTAGTGACGAGCAGTACTTC. The chain uses TRBV12-3 or TRBV12-4 and TRBJ2-7, with a possible D match to TRBD2 (7 bases). V lost 8 bases, J lost 5 bases, and 22 bases lay in between. The CDR3 loop spans 15 amino acids.